A single sample is the source of the 15 T cell receptor beta chains below, sequenced in a study of T cell changes during pregnancy in multiple sclerosis. TCRdb keeps only in-frame clones here, not all; method: immunoSEQ multiplex PCR. The data hold approximately 60,000 clones, with roughly 94% observed a single time. Sequenced material: CD8+ T cells from peripheral blood mononuclear cells, taken in the third trimester of pregnancy. These receptors all come from a female donor with multiple sclerosis, enrolled in a pregnancy study.

The chain links TRBV19 to TRBJ2-3, with 10 bases lining up with TRBD1. This CDR3 has 14 residues. J gave up 4 bases and V 6 bases, and 4 bases lay outside the gene matches. Germline V gene lookup returns CDR1 LNHDA and CDR2 SQIVND (reference sequence). CDR3 in DNA: TGTGCCAGTAGGGACAGGGGGAGGGCAGATACGCAGTATTTT. Translated, it gives CASRDRGRADTQYF.

The chain is built from TRBV7-2 and TRBJ2-4; D might be TRBD2 (7 bases). CDR1 and CDR2 (germline): SGHTA, FQGNSA. V lost 1 base to trimming and J lost 1 base, with 14 bases between them. The CDR3 totals 17 residues. CDR3 in DNA: TGTGCCAGCAGCTTAGTAGGCGGGGGCGATGCCAAAAACATTCAGTACTTC. It encodes CASSLVGGGDAKNIQYF.

The rearrangement joins TRBV11-3 to TRBJ2-1, with a possible D match to TRBD2 (6 bases). The CDR3 loop spans 17 amino acids. V shed 5 bases and J shed 3 bases, with 20 bases lying between them. Germline values: CDR1 SGHNT, CDR2 YENEEA. CDR3 coding DNA: TGTGCCAGCAGCCCGCGTACGGGGGAGGCGGGCTACAATGAGCAGTTCTTC. It codes for CASSPRTGEAGYNEQFF.

As DNA, the CDR3 is TGCAGCACCGAGACGCAGGGCTCCTACAATGAGCAGTTCTTC. This translates into CSTETQGSYNEQFF. This rearrangement joins TRBV29-1 to TRBJ2-1, with a tentative D call TRBD1 (5 bases). Trimming stripped 8 bases from V and 0 bases from J, with 14 bases between. The germline V gene has CDR1 SQVTM and CDR2 ANQGSEA. The CDR3 totals 14 residues.

The chain couples TRBV28 to TRBJ1-5; the D is unclear. The ends were cut back, 3 bases at V and 3 bases at J, with 6 bases in the middle. Germline loops: CDR1 MDHEN, CDR2 SYDVKM. CDR3 length: 13 residues. CDR3 protein: CASSFPDNQPQHF. CDR3 in DNA: TGTGCCAGCAGTTTCCCAGACAATCAGCCCCAGCATTTT.

The chain has TRBV19 and TRBJ1-2; D may be TRBD1 (5 bases). The CDR3 consists of 14 residues. The germline gives CDR1 LNHDA, CDR2 SQIVND (reference sequence). V was shortened by 4 bases and J by 0 bases, with 9 bases between the two germline ends. The CDR3 DNA follows: TGTGCCAGTAGTACGTCAGGGCCTAACTATGGCTACACCTTC. Its protein product is CASSTSGPNYGYTF. Filled out from reference TRBV19 and TRBJ1-2, the complete variable domain reads DGGITQSPKYLFRKEGQNVTLSCEQNLNHDAMYWYRQDPGQGLRLIYYSQIVNDFQKGDIAEGYSVSREKKESFPLTVTSAQKNPTAFYLCASSTSGPNYGYTFGSGTRLTVV.

V and J are TRBV5-1 and TRBJ2-7; 12 bases line up with TRBD2. With V trimmed by 0 bases and J by 4 bases, 2 bases remained unmatched. This CDR3 is 15 amino acids long. Per the germline V gene, CDR1 is SGHRS and CDR2 is YFSETQ. The CDR3: CASSLGLAGVYEQYF. CDR3 bases: TGCGCCAGCAGCTTGGGACTAGCGGGAGTTTACGAGCAGTACTTC.

The chain joins TRBV5-1 to TRBJ2-7; 13 bases match TRBD2. Germline trimming cut 3 bases from V and 2 bases from J; bases unmatched to any gene: 14. The CDR3 runs to 19 residues. In germline, CDR1 is SGHRS, CDR2 YFSETQ. This CDR3 reads CASSSINSSGLAGAYEQYF. The CDR3 DNA reads TGCGCCAGCAGCTCTATAAACTCCTCCGGACTAGCGGGGGCCTACGAGCAGTACTTC. Full variable domain (missing parts from reference TRBV5-1 and TRBJ2-7): KAGVTQTPRYLIKTRGQQVTLSCSPISGHRSVSWYQQTPGQGLQFLFEYFSETQRNKGNFPGRFSGRQFSNSRSEMNVSTLELGDSALYLCASSSINSSGLAGAYEQYFGPGTRLTVT.

The genes are TRBV9 and TRBJ1-2; D is perhaps TRBD1 (5 bases). The CDR3 has 14 amino acids. CDR1 SGDLS and CDR2 YYNGEE come from the germline V gene. V was clipped by 7 bases and J by 0 bases, with 13 bases between them. CDR3 nucleotides: TGTGCCAGCTTTGGGAGGGGAGCTAACTATGGCTACACCTTC. The encoded protein is CASFGRGANYGYTF.

The rearrangement uses TRBV2 and TRBJ1-1; 8 bases are a match to TRBD1. The germline V gene encodes CDR1 SNHLY and CDR2 FYNNEI. The CDR3 consists of 16 residues. Trimming removed 6 bases from V and 0 bases from J; junction bases left unmatched: 9. CDR3 amino acids: CASRPDRGDMNTEAFF. The CDR3 nucleotides are TGTGCCAGCAGACCCGACAGGGGAGACATGAACACTGAAGCTTTCTTT.

The chain recombines TRBV4-3 with TRBJ2-1, with D tentatively TRBD2 (5 bases). Trimming left V 2 bases short and J 7 bases short, with 9 bases between. The CDR3 length is 13 residues. Germline V CDR1 and CDR2: LGHNA, YSLEER. The CDR3 coding sequence is TGCGCCAGCAGCCAAAATGCGGGTAATGAGCAGTTCTTC. It codes for CASSQNAGNEQFF.

The CDR3 loop reads CASSLPPSGSYNEQFF. The CDR3, as DNA: TGTGCCAGCAGCTTACCCCCCAGCGGGAGCTACAATGAGCAGTTCTTC. V gene TRBV7-9 combines with J gene TRBJ2-1; TRBD2 agrees at 8 bases. This CDR3 comprises 16 residues. The J segment lost 3 bases and the V segment lost 2 bases, leaving 6 bases of the junction unmatched. The germline V gene encodes CDR1 SEHNR and CDR2 FQNEAQ (reference sequence).

The genes are TRBV11-3 and TRBJ1-1, with a tentative D call TRBD1 (5 bases). The CDR3 contains 14 residues. Trimming took 2 bases from V and 6 from J, leaving 13 bases between them. Germline CDR1 SGHNT, CDR2 YENEEA. The CDR3 DNA reads TGTGCCAGCAGCTTACGGGGGGTTCTCTCTGAAGCTTTCTTT. This codes for CASSLRGVLSEAFF.

This chain uses TRBV6-5 with TRBJ1-3; 8 bases agree with TRBD1. The germline gives CDR1 MNHEY, CDR2 SVGAGI. The CDR3 length is 16 residues. V lost 4 bases, J lost 4 bases, and 9 bases stayed unmatched. CDR3 nucleotide sequence: TGTGCCAGCAGTTTGACCGGACAGGGCATAGGAAACACCATATATTTT. Its translation is CASSLTGQGIGNTIYF.

CDR3 sequence (DNA): TGTGCCAGCCATGGGGGGTTGGCAGCTTTCTTT. This codes for CASHGGLAAFF. The V and J genes are TRBV5-4 and TRBJ1-1; weak D call: TRBD1 (5 bases). Germline CDR1 and CDR2: SGHNT and YYREEE (reference sequence). V shed 7 bases and J shed 10 bases, with 14 bases lying between them. The CDR3 sequence is 11 residues long.